The 25 T cell receptor beta chains listed next were all sequenced from one sample in a study of cytomegalovirus exposure and HLA in healthy donors. PCR used 60 Vbeta primers and 13 Jbeta primers. The assay was immunoSEQ multiplex PCR, and TCRdb's table has in-frame clones only and misses some. The sample has some 160,000 clones; roughly 80% are singletons. The specimen was PBMCs. The receptors shown here come from a woman between 45 and 60 years old in good health and CMV-seronegative.

The chain employs TRBV7-8 and TRBJ2-2, with TRBD1 as a possible D gene (6 bases). The CDR3 contains 13 residues. Per the germline V gene, CDR1 is SGHVS and CDR2 is FQNEAQ. V lost 4 bases to trimming and J lost 5 bases, with 8 bases between them. The DNA for the CDR3 is TGTGCCAGCAGCTACAGGGTAACCGGGGAGCTGTTTTTT. It encodes CASSYRVTGELFF.

The CDR3, as DNA: TGTGCCAGCAGCCCGGGAGTAGTAGATACGCAGTATTTT. Its protein product is CASSPGVVDTQYF. The J gene is TRBJ2-3, the V gene TRBV11-1, with D possibly matching TRBD2 (6 bases). From germline, CDR1 is SGHAT and CDR2 FQDESV (reference sequence). This CDR3 spans 13 amino acids. V was shortened by 5 bases and J by 5 bases, with 11 bases between the two germline ends. The whole variable domain, remainder taken from reference TRBV11-1 and TRBJ2-3, is EAEVAQSPRYKITEKSQAVAFWCDPISGHATLYWYRQILGQGPELLVQFQDESVVDDSQLPKDRFSAERLKGVDSTLKIQPAELGDSAMYLCASSPGVVDTQYFGPGTRLTVL.

The genes are TRBV9 and TRBJ2-2, with D possibly being TRBD1 (6 bases). CDR3 length equals 16 residues. Germline V gene data show CDR1 as SGDLS and CDR2 as YYNGEE. Trimming cost V 7 bases and J 5 bases, with 21 bases left between them. In nucleotides, the CDR3 is TGTGCCAGCGCTGGACAGCTATCCTTCGGGACCGGGGAGCTGTTTTTT. Amino acid sequence: CASAGQLSFGTGELFF.

This rearrangement joins TRBV28 to TRBJ1-2; TRBD1 matches at 8 bases. Germline V gene lookup returns CDR1 MDHEN and CDR2 SYDVKM. With 6 bases clipped from V and 1 base from J, the junction kept 7 bases outside the gene matches. This CDR3 region has 15 residues. CDR3 sequence: CASSTGGSDNYGYTF. CDR3 in DNA: TGTGCCAGCAGCACAGGGGGATCGGATAACTATGGCTACACCTTC.

The rearrangement joins TRBV28 to TRBJ1-2; unclear D gene. The CDR3 runs 15 residues. Trimming removed 5 bases from V and 8 bases from J, with 21 bases in between. Looked up from germline, CDR1 is MDHEN and CDR2 is SYDVKM. CDR3 region: CASSKIGGSGDGYTF. The CDR3 DNA follows: TGTGCCAGCAGTAAGATAGGAGGGTCCGGAGACGGCTACACCTTC.

Of note for this clone: Sequence at one end of the junction differs from germline and may be a read error. The chain couples TRBV5-1 to TRBJ2-2; 7 bases align to TRBD2. CDR3 size: 16 residues. Germline V lookup: CDR1 SGHRS, CDR2 YFSETQ. In DNA form, the CDR3 reads TGCGCCAGCGGCTTGGACCCGGGGGGGAACACCGGGGAGCTGTTTTTT. This translates into CASGLDPGGNTGELFF.

The CDR3 here is CAATGGLYGYTF. Written as DNA, the CDR3 is TGTGCCGCAACAGGGGGCCTTTATGGCTACACCTTC. This chain joins TRBV2 and TRBJ1-2; 9 positions agree with TRBD1. The CDR3 loop spans 12 amino acids. With V trimmed by 11 bases and J by 5 bases, 6 bases remained unmatched. From germline, CDR1 is SNHLY and CDR2 FYNNEI.

The gene calls are TRBV27 and TRBJ2-1; the match to TRBD2 covers 9 bases. This CDR3 contains 15 residues. From germline, CDR1 is MNHEY and CDR2 SMNVEV (reference sequence). Germline trimming cut 6 bases from V and 6 bases from J; bases unmatched to any gene: 9. Here the CDR3 reads CASSLSGSGVNEQFF. The CDR3 nucleotides are TGTGCCAGCAGCCTTAGCGGGAGCGGTGTCAATGAGCAGTTCTTC.

The chain has TRBV2 and TRBJ2-2; D gene uncertain. This CDR3 has 14 residues. V was pared by 7 bases and J by 1 base, with 10 bases between. The germline gives CDR1 SNHLY, CDR2 FYNNEI. The CDR3 here is CASTLEQNTGELFF. For the CDR3, the DNA is TGTGCCAGCACCCTAGAACAGAACACCGGGGAGCTGTTTTTT.

The chain joins TRBV19 to TRBJ1-1; tentatively, D is TRBD1 (5 bases). The V gene lost 0 bases and the J gene lost 0 bases, with 11 bases spanning the gap. The CDR3 has 16 amino acids. CDR1 and CDR2 (germline): LNHDA, SQIVND (reference sequence). In DNA form, the CDR3 reads TGTGCCAGTAGTATAGATCGGGGGGGGGTGAACACTGAAGCTTTCTTT. Translation: CASSIDRGGVNTEAFF.

This chain links TRBV6-5 with TRBJ2-7, with TRBD1 matching 7 bases. The CDR3 contains 14 residues. Germline V gene data show CDR1 as MNHEY and CDR2 as SVGAGI. V shed 5 bases and J 2 bases; nucleotides not matched to a gene: 6. The CDR3 DNA sequence: TGTGCCAGCAGTACCTTGGGACAGACCTACGAGCAGTACTTC. This sequence encodes CASSTLGQTYEQYF.

The rearrangement links TRBV28 to TRBJ2-5; possible D gene TRBD2, 7 bases. Deletions cut 2 bases from V and 5 bases from J, with 12 bases between. Germline CDR1 and CDR2: MDHEN and SYDVKM. CDR3 size: 14 residues. The DNA for the CDR3 is TGTGCCAGCAGTTTAGGGGGGGGGCGGGAGACCCAGTACTTC. It codes for CASSLGGGRETQYF.

About this clone: The junction departs from the called germline gene at one end, perhaps through a read error. The V and J genes are TRBV7-7 and TRBJ2-2; TRBD1 matches at 8 bases. Germline CDR1 and CDR2: SSHAT and FNYEAQ (reference sequence). The CDR3 has 15 residues. CDR3 region: CASTSGTGDTGELFF. The CDR3 bases are TGTGCTAGCACCTCCGGGACAGGTGACACCGGGGAGCTGTTTTTT.

This chain connects TRBV4-3 to TRBJ2-5, with D maybe TRBD2 (5 bases). Trimming pared 1 base from V and 5 bases from J, leaving 17 bases between. Germline V gene data show CDR1 as LGHNA and CDR2 as YSLEER. The CDR3 extends over 16 amino acids. The CDR3 is CASSQVAGSSVETQYF. The CDR3 nucleotides read TGCGCCAGCAGCCAAGTTGCGGGCTCGTCGGTGGAGACCCAGTACTTC.

This sequence joins TRBV15 and TRBJ1-5; D gene ambiguous. Trimming removed 4 bases from V and 0 bases from J, with 10 bases in between. The CDR3 covers 15 residues. CDR1 and CDR2 from the germline V gene are LNHNV and YYDKDF (reference sequence). CDR3: CATSMAAISNQPQHF. The CDR3, as DNA: TGTGCCACCAGCATGGCAGCGATTAGCAATCAGCCCCAGCATTTT.

This chain uses TRBV4-1 with TRBJ1-4; TRBD1 is a possible D gene (5 bases). Germline loops: CDR1 MGHRA, CDR2 YSYEKL. Trimming took 2 bases from V and 7 from J, leaving 11 bases between them. CDR3 length: 14 residues. The CDR3 loop is CASSQQGRAEKLFF. In nucleotides, the CDR3 is TGCGCCAGCAGCCAACAGGGTCGGGCTGAAAAACTGTTTTTT.

The CDR3 spells CASSFLGTGDEKLFF. The CDR3 bases are TGTGCCAGCAGTTTCCTGGGGACAGGGGATGAAAAACTGTTTTTT. This chain links TRBV27 with TRBJ1-4; 10 bases are a match to TRBD1. The CDR3 totals 15 residues. Germline values: CDR1 MNHEY, CDR2 SMNVEV (reference sequence). V lost 3 bases and J lost 6; bases outside the gene matches: 4.

The chain carries TRBV6-6 and TRBJ2-1; 8 nucleotides line up with TRBD2. J lost 7 bases, V lost 6 bases, and 8 bases had no gene match. Germline CDR1 is MNHNY and CDR2 is SVGAGI (reference sequence). This CDR3 has 14 amino acids. The CDR3 DNA follows: TGTGCCAGCAGGCCACCGGGACTAGTGAATGAGCAGTTCTTC. This codes for CASRPPGLVNEQFF.

V usage is TRBV21-1 and J usage is TRBJ2-3; TRBD2, the table's D call, was not compared with the DNA. TRBV21-1 is termed a pseudogene. This CDR3 has 15 amino acids. The CDR3 region has the DNA TGTGCCATCGCCGAATTAGCGGGGGGAGGGGATACGCAGTATTTT. Translated, it gives CAIAELAGGGDTQYF.

The genes are TRBV28 and TRBJ2-7, with 8 bases identical to TRBD1. Germline CDR1 and CDR2: MDHEN and SYDVKM. The CDR3 is made up of 12 amino acids. The ends lost 7 bases at V and 2 bases at J; junction bases unmatched: 1. For the CDR3, the DNA is TGTGCCAGCACCAGGGGGCCCTACGAGCAGTACTTC. This encodes CASTRGPYEQYF.

This clone was seen only a few times. This rearrangement joins TRBV4-3 to TRBJ2-5; D possibly corresponds to TRBD1 (5 bases). Trimming stripped 4 bases from V and 2 bases from J, with 8 bases between. CDR1 and CDR2 from the germline V gene are LGHNA and YSLEER. The CDR3 loop spans 13 amino acids. The chain's CDR3 is CASSPDIQETQYF. Written as DNA, the CDR3 is TGCGCCAGCAGCCCGGACATACAAGAGACCCAGTACTTC.

This clone was detected a few times. The chain combines TRBV7-2 with TRBJ1-2, with TRBD1 matching over 7 bases. V lost 6 bases, J lost 1 base, and 5 bases stayed unmatched. The length of the CDR3 is 14 residues. Germline CDR1 reads SGHTA; CDR2 reads FQGNSA. The CDR3 DNA follows: TGTGCCAGCAGGCCGACAGGGTTTAACTATGGCTACACCTTC. Protein product: CASRPTGFNYGYTF.

This clone occurred once. J is TRBJ1-3 and V is TRBV28; maybe TRBD1 (6 bases). The germline V and J ends were trimmed by 10 bases and 3 bases, with 22 bases remaining between them. The CDR3 spans 16 residues. Germline CDR1 and CDR2: MDHEN and SYDVKM. The CDR3 here is CATTGRGSFFGNTIYF. In nucleotides, the CDR3 is TGTGCCACCACCGGGAGGGGGTCCTTCTTTGGAAACACCATATATTTT.

The rearrangement uses TRBV6-5 and TRBJ1-5; 7 nucleotides align to TRBD1. The CDR3 runs 16 residues. The V and J ends lost 4 bases and 0 bases, in that order; junction bases with no gene match: 6. The germline gives CDR1 MNHEY, CDR2 SVGAGI. CDR3 DNA: TGTGCCAGCAGTTCAAGACAGGGCCATAGCAATCAGCCCCAGCATTTT. It encodes CASSSRQGHSNQPQHF.

This chain links TRBV5-4 with TRBJ2-7; 8 nucleotides agree with TRBD1. With V trimmed by 3 bases and J by 2 bases, 4 bases remained unmatched. From germline, CDR1 is SGHNT and CDR2 YYREEE (reference sequence). The CDR3 loop spans 14 amino acids. In nucleotides, the CDR3 is TGTGCCAGCAGCTCCGAGACAGGGGCCTACGAGCAGTACTTC. It is translated as CASSSETGAYEQYF.